The entry below describes one TCR beta chain. This clonotype was observed many times. Its recognized antigen is unknown. No qualities accompany the bases; no much larger clone lies one base away. Library preparation used 5' RACE. TCRdb records NextSeq 500 as the sequencer. To allow correction of PCR and sequencing errors, the TCR library protocol tagged every TCR cDNA molecule with a unique molecular identifier. In the authors' own workflow: TCR identification, UMI-based error correction and CDR3 extraction were performed with Decombinator tools. Expanded TCRs were defined as those above a frequency of 2 per 1,000, corresponding to the top 1% of the tumor frequency distribution. Expanded tumor TCRs were classed as regional if statistically deemed absent (corrected P<0.05) from at least one tumor region, otherwise ubiquitous. Renyi diversity was calculated using the R vegan package after each repertoire was subsampled 100 times to 5,000 TCRs. CDR3 similarity networks were constructed using string-kernel similarity of amino acid triplets, with links drawn between CDR3s whose pairwise similarity was above 0.82. In-frame beta chains were kept once TCRdb had trimmed the public reads at Q25 with fastp and called clones with MiXCR. Each entry merges the rows of one CDR3 protein and shows their most common DNA and genes. The V and J calls were determined by TCRdb, not by the authors. The sample profile shows roughly 8,800 distinct CDR3 sequences; 4.5% of them were found once. About 9.9% of the sample is held by the ten biggest clonotypes.

For this chain, trimming is 4 bases at the V end and 9 bases at the J end, and the number of junction bases without a gene match is 9. Measured from the cysteine to the phenylalanine, the CDR3 is 16 residues long. The DNA shown is the 48-base CDR3, in frame from base 1. In the germline V gene, CDR1 corresponds to SGHRS and CDR2 to YFSETQ. This sample is drawn from a study of spatial heterogeneity in lung cancer (dated by TCRdb to the late 2010s). As for the study more broadly: Beta-chain transcripts were consistently detected in greater numbers than alpha-chain transcripts, which likely reflected higher beta-chain transcript abundance. In tumor regions, TCR transcript counts showed a strong correlation with a T cell transcriptional module score derived from matched bulk RNA-seq. In the raw uncorrected reads, each unique combination of TCR and UMI appeared more than ten times on average. In non-small cell lung cancer, the study made a quantitative comparison of TCR alpha and beta repertoires among multiple tumor regions, matched nontumor lung and blood. Nonsynonymous mutation counts, determined by whole-exome sequencing of tumor tissue, were related to TCR repertoire features. At surgery, over 200 tumor regions, 64 matched nontumor lung samples and more than 55 PBMC samples were TCR-sequenced for both alpha and beta chains. Study-level results and caveats: Estimated TCR-seq coverage of tumor T cells was only around 7% for alpha chains and roughly 12% for beta chains. A correlation was observed between the number of expanded intratumoral alpha and beta TCRs and the tumor nonsynonymous mutation count. Confirming at a functional level the hypothesis that regional TCRs recognize regional mutations was considered to require additional single-cell paired TCR alpha and beta sequencing. Counts of ubiquitous and regional expanded TCRs were found to correlate with counts of ubiquitous and regional nonsynonymous mutations, respectively.

Per the publication, the time point label means: sample taken at primary tumor resection. The donors were more than 60 patients from the lung TRACERx cohort who had early-stage, untreated non-small cell lung cancer. Without any cell sorting, TCR sequencing was performed on whole RNA extracted either from tumor and nontumor lung tissue or from cryopreserved PBMC samples. Patients were selected for TCR sequencing only if sufficient RNA was available from at least two tumor regions. Before being selected, tumor and adjacent nontumor lung specimens were reviewed by a lung pathologist. This TCR was recovered from a female donor with early-stage non-small cell lung cancer. This receptor chain uses TRBV5-1 and TRBJ2-1, with 14 bases matching TRBD2. The starting material was lung tumor tissue, obtained at surgery. The sequence in DNA is TGCGCCAGCAGCGTCACCTTAGGACTAGCGGGAGGTGAGCAGTTCTTC. This gives the protein CASSVTLGLAGGEQFF. This CDR3, with the reference TRBV5-1 and TRBJ2-1 proteins standing in past its ends, gives the full variable domain KAGVTQTPRYLIKTRGQQVTLSCSPISGHRSVSWYQQTPGQGLQFLFEYFSETQRNKGNFPGRFSGRQFSNSRSEMNVSTLELGDSALYLCASSVTLGLAGGEQFFGPGTRLTVL.